The present T cell receptor beta chain was sequenced within a study of patients and donors after allogeneic stem cell transplantation. Per germline, CDR1 SGHRS and CDR2 YFSETQ. The J segment lost 13 bases and the V segment lost 4 bases, leaving 12 bases of the junction unmatched. The CDR3 runs to 15 residues. TCRdb reprocessed the RT-PCR reads with MiXCR, giving one entry per CDR3 protein. Among over 200,000 distinct CDR3 sequences, around two fifths were seen once, and the ten largest hold around a tenth. The TCR comes from a human donor who was either an allogeneic HSCT recipient or a stem cell or donor lymphocyte infusion donor (not recorded which). It is not recorded whose cells these are; they may come from a transplant donor. The sequenced material came from blood, either unsorted or a sorted T cell fraction (not recorded which). V gene TRBV5-1 combines with J gene TRBJ1-6, with TRBD1 identical over 9 bases. In DNA form, the CDR3 reads TGCGCCAGCAGCCTGTCACGGACAGGGGAAGGGCCCCTCCACTTT. This encodes CASSLSRTGEGPLHF.